Presented here are 2 T cell receptor beta chains from one specimen sequenced in a study of CD8 T cells in Susac syndrome. With random hexamers, reverse transcription was performed on about 0.5 to 1 ug of RNA. One entry per CDR3 protein, called by TCRdb with MiXCR from the immunoSEQ multiplex PCR reads. Among over 150,000 distinct CDR3 sequences listed, just under 95% were seen once. The sample comprised CD4+ T cells from PBMCs. The receptors shown here come from a human donor with Susac syndrome.

The chain joins TRBV12-3 or TRBV12-4 to TRBJ2-7, with TRBD1 as a possible D gene (5 bases). This CDR3 has 13 amino acids. V was cut by 5 bases and J by 2 bases, with 10 bases left in between. The CDR3 spells CASSLQEAYEQYF. CDR3 DNA: TGTGCCAGCAGTCTACAGGAAGCCTACGAGCAGTACTTC.

V gene TRBV7-8 combines with J gene TRBJ2-1, with 12 nucleotides matching TRBD2. V dropped 1 base and J dropped 4; count of bases not matched to a gene: 5. The CDR3 runs 17 residues. Germline values: CDR1 SGHVS, CDR2 FQNEAQ. CDR3 region: CASSLGPGTSGYNEQFF. The CDR3 coding sequence is TGTGCCAGCAGCTTAGGCCCCGGGACTAGCGGGTACAATGAGCAGTTCTTC.